This TCR beta chain is from a study of T cells in Graves' hyperthyroidism and ophthalmopathy. Findings of the study overall: Before onset, ophthalmopathy was predicted by the model a median 6.5 months earlier.

Amplification of TCR beta CDR3 regions used RNA as the template. First-round RT-PCR targeting the TCR CDR3 was performed with the HTBI primer set. TCRdb re-called the multiplex PCR reads with MiXCR, one entry per CDR3 protein. The sample records roughly 510,000 distinct CDR3 sequences, roughly 20% being singletons. Each patient was aged 18 to 65 and had newly diagnosed hyperthyroidism of under 2 months' duration. The study left out patients who had uncontrolled infection, other autoimmune disease, pregnancy or lactation. PBMCs stemmed from more than 7.5 ml fresh peripheral blood. Germline V lookup: CDR1 LGHNT, CDR2 FRNRAP. The CDR3 is 17 residues long. V lost 0 bases, J lost 6 bases, and 9 bases stayed unmatched. There are many counts of this clonotype. Its cognate antigen is unknown.

The V call is TRBV12-5, the J call TRBJ2-2, with 8 bases matching TRBD2. This sequence originates from a man between 18 and 29 years old with Graves' hyperthyroidism. Sequencing was carried out using blood. CDR3 DNA sequence: TGTGCTAGTGGTTTGGTACTCGGACTAGCTTGGTCCGGGGAGCTGTTTTTT. Encoded protein: CASGLVLGLAWSGELFF.